The 20 T cell receptor beta chains reported below all come from one sample, sequenced in a study of blood T cells in healthy people across ages. The second PCR ran about 6 to 12 cycles with a sample-barcoded 5' primer and J-beta primers. TCRdb re-called the 5' RACE reads with MiXCR, one entry per CDR3 protein. Of some 1.6 million distinct CDR3 sequences listed, roughly 32% are singletons. The specimen sequenced was blood. These TCRs come from a young woman in good health.

The rearrangement uses TRBV20-1 and TRBJ2-2, with D tentatively TRBD1 or TRBD2 (6 bases each). Germline CDR1 reads DFQATT; CDR2 reads SNEGSKA (reference sequence). Trimming took 0 bases from V and 0 from J, leaving 11 bases between them. The CDR3 consists of 16 residues. CDR3 DNA: TGCAGTGCTAGAGAATACGGGGGCCCGAACACCGGGGAGCTGTTTTTT. Translating gives CSAREYGGPNTGELFF.

V is TRBV6-1 and J is TRBJ2-1; 8 nucleotides match TRBD1. The V segment lost 1 base and the J segment 5 bases; nucleotides outside the gene matches: 1. This CDR3 region has 14 residues. CDR1 MNHNS and CDR2 SASEGT come from the germline V gene. The DNA of the CDR3 is TGTGCCAGCAGTGAAGAGGACAGGGACAATGAGCAGTTCTTC. It is translated as CASSEEDRDNEQFF.

V usage is TRBV28 and J usage is TRBJ2-1; 8 bases match TRBD2. The CDR3 spans 16 residues. Germline trimming cut 6 bases from V and 3 bases from J; bases unmatched to any gene: 10. Germline V gives CDR1 MDHEN, CDR2 SYDVKM. CDR3: CASRPGGRSGYNEQFF. The CDR3 DNA reads TGTGCCAGCAGACCGGGAGGGCGGAGCGGCTACAATGAGCAGTTCTTC.

The chain links TRBV29-1 to TRBJ2-7; 9 bases line up with TRBD2. V trimming: 3 bases; J trimming: 0 bases; junction bases outside the gene matches: 9. Germline CDR1 reads SQVTM; CDR2 reads ANQGSEA. This CDR3 is built from 16 residues. As DNA, the CDR3 is TGCAGCGTTGAGCTAGCGGGGCGCCCAAGCTCCTACGAGCAGTACTTC. Its protein product is CSVELAGRPSSYEQYF.

This clonotype was picked up many times. V usage is TRBV10-3 and J usage is TRBJ2-1; D perhaps matches TRBD2 (5 bases). Germline V gene data show CDR1 as ENHRY and CDR2 as SYGVKD. The CDR3 extends over 13 amino acids. Between the trimmed V and J ends, which lost 3 bases and 8 bases, there was a span of 11 bases. The CDR3 nucleotides read TGTGCCATCAGTGATTCGGGAAACGATGAGCAGTTCTTC. Protein sequence: CAISDSGNDEQFF.

Here the CDR3 reads CASSWGAVGDEQFF. CDR3 bases: TGTGCCAGCAGTTGGGGGGCCGTGGGTGATGAGCAGTTCTTC. V usage is TRBV27 and J usage is TRBJ2-1, with D tentatively TRBD1 or TRBD2 (6 bases each). The length of the CDR3 is 14 residues. CDR1 is MNHEY, CDR2 SMNVEV, per germline (reference sequence). Trimming cost V 4 bases and J 8 bases, with 15 bases left between them.

Comment on this clonotype: A much more abundant neighbour one base away suggests this may be a read error. Because the CDR3's place on the DNA is in doubt, the DNA is left out and the CDR3 is given as listed by TCRdb. The chain employs TRBV9 and TRBJ2-7; the table's D gene call, TRBD2, was not cross checked with the DNA. CDR1 is SGDLS, CDR2 YYNGEE, per germline. Ends included, the CDR3 has 22 residues. The CDR3 is CASSPHWGAGTSGITISYERYF.

In DNA, the CDR3 is TGTGCCAGCAGCTTAGGCGGAGGTAAATACAATGAGCAGTTCTTC. Amino acid sequence: CASSLGGGKYNEQFF. The genes are TRBV11-2 and TRBJ2-1, with D perhaps TRBD2 (5 bases). Germline V gene sequence: CDR1 SGHAT, CDR2 FQNNGV. The ends were cut back, 1 base at V and 4 bases at J, with 11 bases in the middle. This CDR3 is 15 amino acids long.

The chain combines TRBV27 with TRBJ2-3; D not resolved. The ends were cut back, 6 bases at V and 2 bases at J, with 18 bases in the middle. The CDR3 contains 16 residues. Germline V gene lookup returns CDR1 MNHEY and CDR2 SMNVEV (reference sequence). In nucleotides, the CDR3 is TGTGCCAGCAGGCCCCTAGGTTCGACTGACACAGATACGCAGTATTTT. Translation gives CASRPLGSTDTDTQYF.

Points on this clonotype: Relative to the germline gene, one junction end is altered; a read error may explain this. This sequence joins TRBV20-1 and TRBJ2-3; no reliable D call. CDR3 size: 11 residues. Germline values: CDR1 DFQATT, CDR2 SNEGSKA (reference sequence). DNA of the CDR3: TGCAGGGCAACCCGCACAAATACGCAGTATTTT. This translates into CRATRTNTQYF.

The CDR3 protein is CASSFKQVYEQYF. The CDR3 DNA is TGTGCCAGCAGTTTTAAGCAAGTCTACGAGCAGTACTTC. The V gene is TRBV27, the J gene TRBJ2-7; no clear D gene. CDR1 is MNHEY, CDR2 SMNVEV, per germline (reference sequence). The CDR3 spans 13 residues. The V and J ends lost 3 bases and 3 bases respectively, with 9 bases between them.

In the case of this clonotype: A much larger clone lies a single base off, so this may be a read error. The V gene is TRBV29-1, the J gene TRBJ2-1; 12 positions agree with TRBD2. Germline CDR1 and CDR2: SQVTM and ANQGSEA. The CDR3 runs to 12 residues. Trimming at V came to 8 bases and at J to 10 bases, leaving 6 bases not matched to a gene. The CDR3 here is CSPLAGGGEQFF. Here the CDR3 DNA reads TGCAGCCCACTAGCGGGAGGCGGGGAGCAGTTCTTC.

The chain has TRBV20-1 and TRBJ1-5; tentative D call: TRBD1 (5 bases). The CDR3 consists of 11 residues. The V and J ends lost 6 bases and 11 bases respectively, with 14 bases between them. The V gene's germline CDR1 is DFQATT and CDR2 SNEGSKA (reference sequence). For the CDR3, the DNA is TGCAGTGCGGGGGGAGAGTCTTCCCAGCATTTT. It codes for CSAGGESSQHF.

The V gene is TRBV20-1, the J gene TRBJ2-1, with 9 bases fitting TRBD2. This CDR3 region has 16 residues. CDR1 DFQATT and CDR2 SNEGSKA come from the germline V gene (reference sequence). The V and J ends lost 3 bases and 4 bases, in that order; junction bases with no gene match: 10. The CDR3 bases are TGCAGTGCTAGGGACTCGCCGGGACTAGCTTACAATGAGCAGTTCTTC. This encodes CSARDSPGLAYNEQFF.

The V call is TRBV28, the J call TRBJ2-7; possible D gene TRBD1, 6 bases. This CDR3 is 15 amino acids long. From germline, CDR1 is MDHEN and CDR2 SYDVKM. V was clipped by 2 bases and J by 2 bases, with 13 bases between them. CDR3 DNA sequence: TGTGCCAGCAGTTTACGGGACATCAGGGCCTACGAGCAGTACTTC. Translating gives CASSLRDIRAYEQYF.

Turning to this clonotype: A read error is possible here, since a much larger clone lies one base away. This chain joins TRBV7-8 and TRBJ1-2; D gene uncertain. Germline V gives CDR1 SGHVS, CDR2 FQNEAQ. The CDR3 spans 14 residues. V lost 1 base and J lost 4, with 10 bases in between. The CDR3 region has the DNA TGTGCCAGCAGCTTAGACAGATCTAGCTATGGCTACACCTTC. Translating gives CASSLDRSSYGYTF.

DNA for the CDR3: TGCGCCACCCAAAAGGGGGACAACTACAATGAGCAGTTCTTC. This translates into CATQKGDNYNEQFF. J is TRBJ2-1 and V is TRBV5-1; a weak D match, TRBD1 (6 bases). The CDR3 is 14 amino acids. Trimming pared 9 bases from V and 3 bases from J, leaving 16 bases between. CDR1 SGHRS and CDR2 YFSETQ come from the germline V gene.

The chain combines TRBV6-2 or TRBV6-3 with TRBJ2-3; TRBD2 agrees at 13 bases. Germline CDR1 is MNHEY and CDR2 is SVGEGT. This CDR3 has 16 amino acids. The V gene end was trimmed by 2 bases and the J gene end by 6 bases; junction bases not matched to a gene: 5. The CDR3 sequence: CASSYRGLAGEDTQYF. In DNA, the CDR3 is TGTGCCAGCAGTTACCGCGGACTAGCGGGAGAGGATACGCAGTATTTT.

The chain recombines TRBV7-9 with TRBJ2-3; D is perhaps TRBD2 (7 bases). Trimming took off 4 bases at V and 3 bases at J, with 14 bases between the two ends. This CDR3 is built from 15 residues. Per germline, CDR1 SEHNR and CDR2 FQNEAQ (reference sequence). The CDR3 DNA reads TGTGCCAGCAGCTCACTAGGGGGGGAGACAGATACGCAGTATTTT. Amino acids: CASSSLGGETDTQYF.

This rearrangement joins TRBV28 to TRBJ1-5; 8 bases agree with TRBD1. CDR1 and CDR2 (germline): MDHEN, SYDVKM. J gave up 6 bases and V 4 bases, and 11 bases lay outside the gene matches. The CDR3 runs to 16 residues. The CDR3 region has the DNA TGTGCCAGCAGTTCTGCCCCGGACAGGGCGGGTCAGCCCCAGCATTTT. This sequence encodes CASSSAPDRAGQPQHF.